These T cell receptor beta chains were read from a single sample in a study of beta chain features in type 1 diabetes. The repertoire was sequenced with immunoSEQ multiplex PCR; TCRdb's copy has only in-frame clones and lacks some. The table lists some 330,000 clones, approximately 9.9% of them singletons. Sequencing was carried out using naive CD4+ T cells from blood. Receptors were obtained from a woman under 40 in good health. Both conserved end residues are trimmed from each CDR3. Expanded clones get a size class; other rows say once, few or many, or leave the size out.

size,V,J,CDR3
-,TRBV6-4,TRBJ2-1,ASSDSRLHNEQF
-,TRBV6-5,TRBJ1-1,ASSLREGYTEAF
-,TRBV4-3,TRBJ2-3,ASRQALAGGVTDTQY
-,TRBV5-8,TRBJ2-6,ASSPRYQLAGSGANVLT
few,TRBV2,TRBJ1-2,ASTLAGTGDGYT
-,TRBV7-3,TRBJ2-3,ASSLGGGPTDTQY
few,TRBV7-3,TRBJ2-1,ASSSLADNEQF
-,TRBV7-2,TRBJ2-1,ASSQTSGSYNEQF
-,TRBV14,TRBJ2-5,ASSARRTSSDLRETQY
-,TRBV7-2,TRBJ2-1,ASMPGQYTEQF
-,TRBV27,TRBJ1-1,ASSLGTGGMNTEAF
few,TRBV6-1,TRBJ2-1,ASSEDESSYNEQF
few,TRBV29-1,TRBJ1-1,SVVGTGGNTEAF
few,TRBV18,TRBJ2-1,ASSPPGQGLNNEQF
-,TRBV7-6,TRBJ2-1,ASSLRAGGGRAKSYNEQF
few,TRBV11-3,TRBJ2-6,ASSSGGAGANVLT
-,TRBV7-2,TRBJ2-7,ASSYAQTAQVSYEQY
-,TRBV7-9,TRBJ2-5,ASSAQTGGRGETQY
-,TRBV28,TRBJ2-3,ASSNGQSSTDTQY
few,TRBV5-1,TRBJ2-7,ASSLTGTSGFYEQY
-,TRBV29-1,TRBJ2-2,SGYRDRGITGELF
-,TRBV30,TRBJ2-1,ACSEGPYEQF
-,TRBV5-1,TRBJ2-4,ASSLERGSAKNIQY
-,TRBV7-3,TRBJ2-2,ASSLTRGGNTGELF
-,TRBV29-1,TRBJ1-1,SVARGFSTEAF
few,TRBV14,TRBJ2-5,ASSRFGHWSKLADQETQY
few,TRBV5-1,TRBJ1-4,ASSLAGATNEKLF
-,TRBV6-5,TRBJ2-4,ASRRTSGRFQY
few,TRBV28,TRBJ2-5,ATTPYQETQY
few,TRBV18,TRBJ2-7,ASSFTEGPYEQY
-,TRBV28,TRBJ2-1,ASTLGTSDEQF
-,TRBV30,TRBJ1-4,AWSRGTEKLF
-,TRBV5-1,TRBJ2-6,ASSLEVAGANVLT
few,TRBV7-8,TRBJ1-2,ASSRGGQGGYGYT
few,TRBV10-3,TRBJ2-7,AISAGTGSHEQY
few,TRBV7-9,TRBJ2-5,ASSLARTSGLGQETQY
-,TRBV19,TRBJ2-6,ASSPWRSGANVLT
few,TRBV30,TRBJ1-1,AWSVGGTGGTEAF
few,TRBV29-1,TRBJ1-1,SVSGPRDEAF
-,TRBV28,TRBJ1-5,ASSFRDRGSQPQH
few,TRBV27,TRBJ2-7,ASSLSLAGVNEQY
few,TRBV7-2,TRBJ2-7,ASSLVSGGEQY
-,TRBV15,TRBJ1-4,ATSRQVREKLF
few,TRBV6-6,TRBJ2-7,ASSYSSGQGDEQY
-,TRBV25-1,TRBJ2-3,ASSDPQTLAGVDTQY